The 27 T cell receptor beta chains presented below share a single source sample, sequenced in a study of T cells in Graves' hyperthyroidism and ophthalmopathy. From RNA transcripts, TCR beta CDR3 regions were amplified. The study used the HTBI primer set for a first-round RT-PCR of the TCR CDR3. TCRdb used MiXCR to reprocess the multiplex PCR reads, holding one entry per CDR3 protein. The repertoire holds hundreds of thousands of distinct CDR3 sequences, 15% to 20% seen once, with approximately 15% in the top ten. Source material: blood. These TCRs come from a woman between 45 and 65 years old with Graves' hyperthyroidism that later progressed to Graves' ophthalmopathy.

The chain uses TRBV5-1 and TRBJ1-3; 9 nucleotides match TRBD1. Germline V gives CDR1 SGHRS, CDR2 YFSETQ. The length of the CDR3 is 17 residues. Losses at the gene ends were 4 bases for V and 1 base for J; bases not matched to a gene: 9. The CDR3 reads CASSPSTGTGSGNTIYF. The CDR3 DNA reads TGCGCCAGCAGCCCCTCGACCGGGACAGGGTCTGGAAACACCATATATTTT.

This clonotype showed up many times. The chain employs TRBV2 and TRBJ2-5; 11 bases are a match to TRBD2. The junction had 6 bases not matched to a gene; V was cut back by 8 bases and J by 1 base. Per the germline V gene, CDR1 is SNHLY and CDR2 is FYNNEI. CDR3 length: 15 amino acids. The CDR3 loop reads CASFLLAGVQETQYF. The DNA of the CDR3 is TGTGCCAGCTTCCTACTAGCGGGGGTCCAAGAGACCCAGTACTTC.

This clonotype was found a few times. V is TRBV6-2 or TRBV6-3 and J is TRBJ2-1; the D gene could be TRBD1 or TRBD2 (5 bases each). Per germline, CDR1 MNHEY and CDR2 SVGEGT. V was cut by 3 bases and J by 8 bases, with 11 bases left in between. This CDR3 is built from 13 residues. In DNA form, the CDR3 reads TGTGCCAGCAGTTATGGGGGTAGCGATGAGCAGTTCTTC. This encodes CASSYGGSDEQFF.

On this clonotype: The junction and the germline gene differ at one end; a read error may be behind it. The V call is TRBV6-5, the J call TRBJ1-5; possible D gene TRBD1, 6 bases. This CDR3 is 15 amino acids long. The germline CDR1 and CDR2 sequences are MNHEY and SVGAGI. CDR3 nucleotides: TGTGCCAGCAGTACCGACCCGGGGGGACATCAGCCCCAACATTTT. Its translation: CASSTDPGGHQPQHF.

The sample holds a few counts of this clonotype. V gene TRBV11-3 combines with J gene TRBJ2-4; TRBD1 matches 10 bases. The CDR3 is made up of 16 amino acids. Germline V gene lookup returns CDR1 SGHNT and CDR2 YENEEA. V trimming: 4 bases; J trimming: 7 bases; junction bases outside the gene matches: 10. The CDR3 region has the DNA TGTGCCAGCAGCTCCTCCAGGGACAGGGGACGGAACATTCAGTACTTC. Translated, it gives CASSSSRDRGRNIQYF.

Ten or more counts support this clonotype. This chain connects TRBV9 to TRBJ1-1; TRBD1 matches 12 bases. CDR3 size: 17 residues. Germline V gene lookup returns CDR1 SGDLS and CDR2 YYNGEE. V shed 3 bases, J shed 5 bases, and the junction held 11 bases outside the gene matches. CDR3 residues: CASSAVPGQGAETEAFF. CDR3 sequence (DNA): TGTGCCAGCAGCGCCGTCCCGGGACAGGGGGCGGAGACTGAAGCTTTCTTT.

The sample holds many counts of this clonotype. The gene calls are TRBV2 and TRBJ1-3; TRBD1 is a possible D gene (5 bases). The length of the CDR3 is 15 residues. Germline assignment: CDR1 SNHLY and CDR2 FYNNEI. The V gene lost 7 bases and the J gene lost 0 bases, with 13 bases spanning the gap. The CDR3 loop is CASTEGRSSGNTIYF. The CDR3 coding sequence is TGTGCCAGCACTGAGGGGCGTAGCTCTGGAAACACCATATATTTT.

The CDR3 loop reads CASSLGWGGPATNYGYTF. The CDR3 DNA sequence: TGTGCCAGCAGCTTAGGTTGGGGAGGACCAGCCACTAACTATGGCTACACCTTC. V is TRBV7-9 and J is TRBJ1-2; D ambiguous. The V and J ends lost 1 base and 0 bases respectively, with 18 bases between them. Germline V gene sequence: CDR1 SEHNR, CDR2 FQNEAQ (reference sequence). CDR3 length: 18 amino acids.

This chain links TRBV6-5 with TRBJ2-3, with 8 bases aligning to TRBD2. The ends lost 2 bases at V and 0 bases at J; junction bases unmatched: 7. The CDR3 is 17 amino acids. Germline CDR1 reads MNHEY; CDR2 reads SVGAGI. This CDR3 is CASSYDGAGVSTDTQYF. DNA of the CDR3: TGTGCCAGCAGTTACGACGGAGCGGGGGTCAGCACAGATACGCAGTATTTT.

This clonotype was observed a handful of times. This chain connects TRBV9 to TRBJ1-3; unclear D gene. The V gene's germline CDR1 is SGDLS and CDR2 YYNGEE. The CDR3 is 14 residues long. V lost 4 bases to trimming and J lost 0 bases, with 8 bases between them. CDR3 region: CASSPQSSGNTIYF. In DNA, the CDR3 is TGTGCCAGCAGCCCGCAGAGCTCTGGAAACACCATATATTTT.

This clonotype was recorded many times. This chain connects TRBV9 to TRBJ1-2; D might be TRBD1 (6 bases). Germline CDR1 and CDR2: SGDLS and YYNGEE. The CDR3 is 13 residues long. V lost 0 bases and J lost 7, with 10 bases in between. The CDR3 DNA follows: TGTGCCAGCAGCGTAGGTAGGGGGTCTGGCTACACCTTC. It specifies CASSVGRGSGYTF.

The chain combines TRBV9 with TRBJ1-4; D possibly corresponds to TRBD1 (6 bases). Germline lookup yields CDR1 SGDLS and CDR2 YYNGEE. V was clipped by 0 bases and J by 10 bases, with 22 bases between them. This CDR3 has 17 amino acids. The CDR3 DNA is TGTGCCAGCAGCGTAGGCGTCAGGGGATTCAGTGATGGAAAACTGTTTTTT. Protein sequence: CASSVGVRGFSDGKLFF.

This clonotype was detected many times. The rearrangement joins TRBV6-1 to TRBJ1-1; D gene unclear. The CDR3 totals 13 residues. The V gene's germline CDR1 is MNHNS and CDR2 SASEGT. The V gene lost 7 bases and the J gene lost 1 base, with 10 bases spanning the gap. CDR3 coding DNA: TGTGCCAGCACCCCTGGCGCGAACACTGAAGCTTTCTTT. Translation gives CASTPGANTEAFF.

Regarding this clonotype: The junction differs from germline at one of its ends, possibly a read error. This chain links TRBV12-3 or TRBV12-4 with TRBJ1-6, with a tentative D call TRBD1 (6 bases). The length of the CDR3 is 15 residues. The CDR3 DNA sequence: TGTGGCAGCAGTTTAAGGGGGGGGGAGGATTCACCCCTCCACTTT. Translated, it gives CGSSLRGGEDSPLHF.

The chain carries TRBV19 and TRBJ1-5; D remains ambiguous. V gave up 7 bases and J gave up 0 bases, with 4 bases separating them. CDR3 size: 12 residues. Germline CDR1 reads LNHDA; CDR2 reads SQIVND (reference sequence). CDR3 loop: CASTLSNQPQHF. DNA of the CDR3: TGTGCCAGTACACTTAGCAATCAGCCCCAGCATTTT.

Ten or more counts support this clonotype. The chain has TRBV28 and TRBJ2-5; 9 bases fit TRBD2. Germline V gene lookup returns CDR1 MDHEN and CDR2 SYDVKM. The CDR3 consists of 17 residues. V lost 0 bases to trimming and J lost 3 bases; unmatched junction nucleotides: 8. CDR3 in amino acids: CASSLWQRGARKETQYF. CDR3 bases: TGTGCCAGCAGTTTATGGCAGCGGGGGGCCCGGAAAGAGACCCAGTACTTC.

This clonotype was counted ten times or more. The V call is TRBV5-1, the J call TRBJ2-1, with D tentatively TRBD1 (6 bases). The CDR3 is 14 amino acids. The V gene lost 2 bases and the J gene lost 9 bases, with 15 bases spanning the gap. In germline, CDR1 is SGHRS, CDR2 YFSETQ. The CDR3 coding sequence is TGCGCCAGCAGCTTTAATGCAGGGGACGGTGAGCAGTTCTTC. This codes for CASSFNAGDGEQFF.

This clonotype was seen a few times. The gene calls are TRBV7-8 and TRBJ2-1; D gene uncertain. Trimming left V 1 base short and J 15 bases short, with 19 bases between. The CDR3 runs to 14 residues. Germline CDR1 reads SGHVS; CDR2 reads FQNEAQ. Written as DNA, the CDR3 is TGTGCCAGCAGCTTAGGGTCCCGGTTTGACGATCGGTTCTTC. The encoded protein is CASSLGSRFDDRFF.

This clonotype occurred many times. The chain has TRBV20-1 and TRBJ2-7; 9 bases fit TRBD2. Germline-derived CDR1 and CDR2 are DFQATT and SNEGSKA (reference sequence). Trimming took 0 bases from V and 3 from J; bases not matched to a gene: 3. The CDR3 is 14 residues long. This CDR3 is CSARELAGSYEQYF. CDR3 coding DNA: TGCAGTGCTAGAGAACTAGCGGGCAGCTACGAGCAGTACTTC.

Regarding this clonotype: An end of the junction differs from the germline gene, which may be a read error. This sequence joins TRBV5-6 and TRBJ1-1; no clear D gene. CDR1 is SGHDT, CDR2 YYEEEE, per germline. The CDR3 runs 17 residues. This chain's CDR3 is CASSLETPWAPNTGAFF. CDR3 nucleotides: TGTGCCAGCAGCCTCGAAACACCTTGGGCACCGAACACTGGAGCTTTCTTT.

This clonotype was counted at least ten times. CDR3 loop: CASSFKSSYEQYF. CDR3 coding DNA: TGTGCCAGCAGCTTTAAATCCTCCTACGAGCAGTACTTC. The V and J genes are TRBV11-2 and TRBJ2-7, with unresolved D. Germline assignment: CDR1 SGHAT and CDR2 FQNNGV. CDR3 length: 13 residues. V was trimmed by 3 bases and J by 0 bases, leaving 6 bases between them.

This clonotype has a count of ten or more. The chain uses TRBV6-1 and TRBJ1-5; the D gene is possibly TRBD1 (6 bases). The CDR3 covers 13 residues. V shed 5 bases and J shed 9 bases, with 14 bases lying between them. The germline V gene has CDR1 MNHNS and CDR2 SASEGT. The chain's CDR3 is CASSRQAWGPQHF. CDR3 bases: TGTGCCAGCAGTAGACAGGCTTGGGGGCCCCAGCATTTT.

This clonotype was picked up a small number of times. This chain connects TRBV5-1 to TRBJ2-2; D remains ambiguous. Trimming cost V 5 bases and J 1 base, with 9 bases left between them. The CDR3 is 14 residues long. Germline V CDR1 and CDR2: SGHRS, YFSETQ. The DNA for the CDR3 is TGCGCCAGCAGTTCTGGGGAGAACACCGGGGAGCTGTTTTTT. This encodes CASSSGENTGELFF.

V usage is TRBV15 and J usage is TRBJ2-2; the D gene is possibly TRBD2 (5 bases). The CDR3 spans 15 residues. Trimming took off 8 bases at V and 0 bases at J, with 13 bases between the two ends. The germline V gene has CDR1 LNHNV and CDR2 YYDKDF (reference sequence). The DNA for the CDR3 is TGTGCCACCGTTGAGGGTGGGGCGAACACCGGGGAGCTGTTTTTT. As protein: CATVEGGANTGELFF.

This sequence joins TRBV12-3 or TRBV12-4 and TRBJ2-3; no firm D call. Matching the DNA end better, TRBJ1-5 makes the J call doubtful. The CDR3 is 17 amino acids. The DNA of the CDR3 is TGTGCCAGCAGTTTGTTAACTAGCGGGCAAATCACAGATACGCAGCATTTT. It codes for CASSLLTSGQITDTQHF.

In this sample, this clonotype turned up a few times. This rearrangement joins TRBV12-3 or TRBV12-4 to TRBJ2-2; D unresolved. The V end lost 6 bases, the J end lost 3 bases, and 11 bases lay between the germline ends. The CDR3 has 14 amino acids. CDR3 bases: TGTGCCAGCAGCCCCGACACTTACACCGGGGAGCTGTTTTTT. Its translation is CASSPDTYTGELFF.

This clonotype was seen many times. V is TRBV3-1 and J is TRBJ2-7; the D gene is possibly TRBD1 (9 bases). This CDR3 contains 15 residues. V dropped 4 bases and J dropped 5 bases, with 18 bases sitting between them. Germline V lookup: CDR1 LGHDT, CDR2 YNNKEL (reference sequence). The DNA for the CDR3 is TGTGCCAGCAGCCGTAGCGGGACAGGGTACCACGAGCAGTACTTC. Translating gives CASSRSGTGYHEQYF.